The clone carrying this T cell receptor beta chain turned up a few times. The antigen is not known. Sample time point: week 23, last vaccination. All doses held 300 ug of mutant IDH1 20-mer peptide, with topical imiquimod. Donors harbored newly found WHO grade 3 or 4 IDH1-mutant, ATRX-lost astrocytomas. Only in-frame clones appear in the TCRdb table, and some are missing; sequencing was by immunoSEQ multiplex PCR. The sample carries approximately 44,000 clones, approximately 90% recorded once. The data stem from a study of a mutant IDH1 vaccine in newly diagnosed glioma. About the study: There were approximately 60% males and around 38% females among treated patients, whose mean age was approximately 38 years. Patients' prior therapy spanned radiotherapy, temozolomide, or both; most underwent both. Study observations and caveats: Among all patients, vaccine-induced immune responses occurred in around 95%.

The CDR3 contains 16 residues. The germline CDR1 and CDR2 sequences are SGHNT and YYREEE (reference sequence). Trimming stripped 0 bases from V and 0 bases from J, with 7 bases between. The rearrangement links TRBV5-4 to TRBJ2-6; D unresolved. Sequenced here: PBMCs, sampled from a glioma patient whose treatment included an IDH1 peptide vaccine. The TCR sequence derives from a man in his forties or fifties with glioma. DNA of the CDR3: TGTGCCAGCAGCTTGGAGGGCAACTCTGGGGCCAACGTCCTGACTTTC. This sequence encodes CASSLEGNSGANVLTF.